The TCR beta chain under discussion was sequenced for a study of early T cells in non-severe SARS-CoV-2 infection. At least ten counts were recorded for this clonotype. A single record per CDR3 protein comes from TCRdb applying MiXCR to the 5' RACE reads. The data hold under 95,000 distinct CDR3 sequences, with more than 12% observed a single time. Sequenced input: whole blood. This sequence originates from an adult who was a healthcare worker with PCR-confirmed SARS-CoV-2 infection or an uninfected control (not recorded which).

CDR3 sequence (DNA): TGTGCCAGCAGTTTGGGGGGAGGGAATGAGCAGTTCTTC. It yields the protein CASSLGGGNEQFF. The chain employs TRBV28 and TRBJ2-1; 7 nucleotides agree with TRBD2. Trimming took 3 bases from V and 7 from J; bases not matched to a gene: 3. The CDR3 sequence is 13 residues long. Germline-derived CDR1 and CDR2 are MDHEN and SYDVKM.